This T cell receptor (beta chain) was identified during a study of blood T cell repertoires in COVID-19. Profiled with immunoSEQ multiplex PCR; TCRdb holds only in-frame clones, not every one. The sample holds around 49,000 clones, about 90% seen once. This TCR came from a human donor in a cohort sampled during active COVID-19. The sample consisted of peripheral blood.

The CDR3 loop reads CASSPARTGVGYTF. Here the CDR3 DNA reads TGTGCCAGCAGCCCGGCCAGGACAGGGGTTGGCTACACCTTC. The V call is TRBV11-2, the J call TRBJ1-2; TRBD1 agrees at 9 bases. CDR1 and CDR2 (germline): SGHAT, FQNNGV. V was clipped by 5 bases and J by 7 bases; unmatched bases: 8. This CDR3 contains 14 residues.